The rows below give T cell receptor beta chains drawn from one sample of a study of tumor-infiltrating lymphocytes in primary liver carcinoma. TCRdb passed the multiplex PCR reads through MiXCR, listing each CDR3 protein once. The top ten clones hold under 30% of a sample with about 100,000 distinct CDR3 sequences, around 68% of them seen once. Input material: tumor-adjacent normal liver tissue. The receptor set was obtained from a man aged 40-49 years with primary liver carcinoma and hepatitis B virus infection. The CDR3 runs from the conserved cysteine through the conserved F or W. Fields, in order: CDR3 DNA, CDR3 protein, D gene, clone size, V gene, J gene. A D gene is named only where the DNA matches it firmly. The listing skips clone size in some rows; elsewhere it reads once, few, many or a size class.

cdr3_nt: TGCGCCAGCAGCTCCCGGGGAAACAGATTCAATGAGCAGTTCTTC
cdr3_aa: CASSSRGNRFNEQFF
d_call: NA
clone_size: NA
v_call: TRBV4-1
j_call: TRBJ2-1

cdr3_nt: TGTGCCAGCAGCTTATCGGGGACTAGCGGGAGAGGTGAGCAACTCTTC
cdr3_aa: CASSLSGTSGRGEQLF
d_call: TRBD2
clone_size: NA
v_call: TRBV11-3
j_call: TRBJ2-1

cdr3_nt: TGTGTCAACAGTTACTCGGGGGAAGATACGCAGTATTTT
cdr3_aa: CVNSYSGEDTQYF
d_call: NA
clone_size: NA
v_call: TRBV6-5
j_call: TRBJ2-3

cdr3_nt: TGTGCCAGCAGCTTAGGCAGGTTATCCTACGAGCAGTACTTC
cdr3_aa: CASSLGRLSYEQYF
d_call: NA
clone_size: NA
v_call: TRBV11-2
j_call: TRBJ2-7

cdr3_nt: TGTGCCAGCAGCCCGTCCTCGGAGGTCAGGAAGGACTTCCAAGAGACCCAGTATTTC
cdr3_aa: CASSPSSEVRKDFQETQYF
d_call: NA
clone_size: NA
v_call: TRBV11-1
j_call: TRBJ2-5

cdr3_nt: TGTGCCAGCAGTTTATCCGCAGGGGGCACTTACGAGCAGTACTTC
cdr3_aa: CASSLSAGGTYEQYF
d_call: TRBD1
clone_size: NA
v_call: TRBV12-3/TRBV12-4
j_call: TRBJ2-7

cdr3_nt: TGTGCCAGCAGTTACTCATGGGGCTCTGGGGCCAACGTCCTGACTTTC
cdr3_aa: CASSYSWGSGANVLTF
d_call: NA
clone_size: many
v_call: TRBV6-5
j_call: TRBJ2-6

cdr3_nt: TGTGCCGGCAGCCGAATGGGGGGACGGGGGCTCGGCACTGAAGCTTTCTTT
cdr3_aa: CAGSRMGGRGLGTEAFF
d_call: NA
clone_size: NA
v_call: TRBV11-2
j_call: TRBJ1-1

cdr3_nt: TGTGCCAGCAGCCCACTGCTAGCCGGGCCGGGCAAAAACATTCAGTACTTC
cdr3_aa: CASSPLLAGPGKNIQYF
d_call: NA
clone_size: many
v_call: TRBV4-2
j_call: TRBJ2-4

cdr3_nt: TGTGCCAGCAGCTTCGGGACTAGCGGGAAGGAGACCCAGTACTTC
cdr3_aa: CASSFGTSGKETQYF
d_call: TRBD2
clone_size: few
v_call: TRBV7-9
j_call: TRBJ2-5

cdr3_nt: TGTGTCAGCAGCCAAGATCGGGGGAATGAGCAGCTCTTC
cdr3_aa: CVSSQDRGNEQLF
d_call: NA
clone_size: NA
v_call: TRBV4-2
j_call: TRBJ2-1

cdr3_nt: TGTGCCAGCAACCCAGGGGGAGTCACAGATACGCAGTATTTT
cdr3_aa: CASNPGGVTDTQYF
d_call: TRBD1
clone_size: many
v_call: TRBV6-6
j_call: TRBJ2-3

cdr3_nt: TGCAGCGTTGTCGGTGAGGCAGGGGGCACTGAAACCTTCTTT
cdr3_aa: CSVVGEAGGTETFF
d_call: TRBD1
clone_size: NA
v_call: TRBV29-1
j_call: TRBJ1-1

cdr3_nt: TGTGCCAGTAGTACATGGACAGGGGGACGCAACTATGGCTACACCTTC
cdr3_aa: CASSTWTGGRNYGYTF
d_call: TRBD1
clone_size: NA
v_call: TRBV19
j_call: TRBJ1-2

cdr3_nt: TGTTCTCGTGGTCCTCCAGGGGCCACGAACACCGGGGAGCTGTTTTTT
cdr3_aa: CSRGPPGATNTGELFF
d_call: NA
clone_size: NA
v_call: TRBV12-5
j_call: TRBJ2-2

cdr3_nt: TGTGCCAGCAGGGAAATTGCAACTAATGAAAAACTGTTTTTT
cdr3_aa: CASREIATNEKLFF
d_call: NA
clone_size: NA
v_call: TRBV2
j_call: TRBJ1-4

cdr3_nt: TGTGCCAGCCTAGGAGAGAGGAGATACCCCTACGAGCAGTACTTC
cdr3_aa: CASLGERRYPYEQYF
d_call: NA
clone_size: many
v_call: TRBV6-1
j_call: TRBJ2-7

cdr3_nt: TGTGCCAGCCGCATCACGCAGGGGGGCAATCAGCCCCAGCATTTT
cdr3_aa: CASRITQGGNQPQHF
d_call: TRBD1
clone_size: NA
v_call: TRBV28
j_call: TRBJ1-5

cdr3_nt: TGTGCCAGCAGCTTAGAAGGCGCAGGGCAGGGGAGTCTGCATTTT
cdr3_aa: CASSLEGAGQGSLHF
d_call: NA
clone_size: NA
v_call: TRBV11-2
j_call: TRBJ2-3

cdr3_nt: TGCGCCAGCAGCCAAGTAATGAGACTAGCGGGAGTGGACAATGAGCAGTTCTTC
cdr3_aa: CASSQVMRLAGVDNEQFF
d_call: TRBD2
clone_size: many
v_call: TRBV4-1
j_call: TRBJ2-1

cdr3_nt: TGTGCCAGCACCCAATCCGGGGCGGGGAACACAGATACGCAGTATTTT
cdr3_aa: CASTQSGAGNTDTQYF
d_call: NA
clone_size: once
v_call: TRBV11-2
j_call: TRBJ2-3

cdr3_nt: TGTGCCAGCAGCTCGGTATCCGGGGAGCTGTTTTTT
cdr3_aa: CASSSVSGELFF
d_call: NA
clone_size: NA
v_call: TRBV7-2
j_call: TRBJ2-2

cdr3_nt: TGCAGCGCTGGAGCTGGGACAGGGGACGACGAGCAGTACTTC
cdr3_aa: CSAGAGTGDDEQYF
d_call: TRBD1
clone_size: NA
v_call: TRBV29-1
j_call: TRBJ2-7

cdr3_nt: TGTGCCAGCAGCTTAGAGGAAATAGCGTGGACAGATACGCAATATTTT
cdr3_aa: CASSLEEIAWTDTQYF
d_call: NA
clone_size: NA
v_call: TRBV11-2
j_call: TRBJ2-3

cdr3_nt: TGCGCCAGCAGCTTGGTCTCCGACAGTCTAGCCAAAAACATTCAGTACTTC
cdr3_aa: CASSLVSDSLAKNIQYF
d_call: NA
clone_size: NA
v_call: TRBV5-1
j_call: TRBJ2-4

cdr3_nt: TGTGCCAGCAGCTTGGCTGCGTCTAGCTCCTACGAGCAGTACTTC
cdr3_aa: CASSLAASSSYEQYF
d_call: NA
clone_size: medium-sized
v_call: TRBV11-2
j_call: TRBJ2-7

cdr3_nt: TGTGCCAGCTCACCCGGGGCCCCCTACAATGAGCAGTTCTTC
cdr3_aa: CASSPGAPYNEQFF
d_call: NA
clone_size: NA
v_call: TRBV18
j_call: TRBJ2-1

cdr3_nt: TGTGCCAGCTTTCCTGACGGAGGGACAGAGACCCAGTACTTC
cdr3_aa: CASFPDGGTETQYF
d_call: NA
clone_size: NA
v_call: TRBV12-3/TRBV12-4
j_call: TRBJ2-5

cdr3_nt: TGTGCCAGCAGTTTAGACAGAGATACGGAGTATTTT
cdr3_aa: CASSLDRDTEYF
d_call: NA
clone_size: once
v_call: TRBV12-3/TRBV12-4
j_call: TRBJ2-3

cdr3_nt: TGCGCCAGAAGCTTGGCGGATAGCACAGATACGCACTATTTT
cdr3_aa: CARSLADSTDTHYF
d_call: NA
clone_size: NA
v_call: TRBV5-1
j_call: TRBJ2-3

cdr3_nt: TGCAGCGTTGACAAGCCGGGAGGTGAGACCCACTACTTC
cdr3_aa: CSVDKPGGETHYF
d_call: TRBD2
clone_size: once
v_call: TRBV29-1
j_call: TRBJ2-5

cdr3_nt: TGTGCCAGCAGTGAAGCGGAGCTAGCGGGAGGGATGGGCACAAATACGCAGTATTTT
cdr3_aa: CASSEAELAGGMGTNTQYF
d_call: TRBD2
clone_size: once
v_call: TRBV6-1
j_call: TRBJ2-3

cdr3_nt: TGTGCCAGCAGTGTACTAACCTACGAGCAGCACTTC
cdr3_aa: CASSVLTYEQHF
d_call: NA
clone_size: NA
v_call: TRBV12-3/TRBV12-4
j_call: TRBJ2-7

cdr3_nt: TGTGCCAGCAGCGTAGGCCCTTCCATCGTAGCGGGAGGGCCGTCAGATACGCAGTATTTT
cdr3_aa: CASSVGPSIVAGGPSDTQYF
d_call: TRBD2
clone_size: NA
v_call: TRBV9
j_call: TRBJ2-3

cdr3_nt: TGTGCCAACAGCTTGACAGGGACCTACGAGCAGTACTTC
cdr3_aa: CANSLTGTYEQYF
d_call: TRBD1
clone_size: NA
v_call: TRBV7-9
j_call: TRBJ2-7

cdr3_nt: TGTGCCAGCAGCTCGAGGGCAGGGGGCCCCTCCACCACCGGGGAGCTGTTTTTT
cdr3_aa: CASSSRAGGPSTTGELFF
d_call: TRBD1
clone_size: NA
v_call: TRBV11-2
j_call: TRBJ2-2

cdr3_nt: TGTGCCAGCAGCCAAGAGCCTAGCGGCACAGATACACCGTATTTT
cdr3_aa: CASSQEPSGTDTPYF
d_call: TRBD2
clone_size: NA
v_call: TRBV4-1
j_call: TRBJ2-3

cdr3_nt: TGTGCCAGCAGCTCAGGGGACAGGGAAGAGACCCAGTACTTC
cdr3_aa: CASSSGDREETQYF
d_call: TRBD1
clone_size: NA
v_call: TRBV7-8
j_call: TRBJ2-5

cdr3_nt: TGTGTCAGCAGCTTAGTGGCGTTAGCGGGAACCGGGGAGCTATTTTTT
cdr3_aa: CVSSLVALAGTGELFF
d_call: TRBD2
clone_size: NA
v_call: TRBV11-2
j_call: TRBJ2-2

cdr3_nt: TGTGCCTGTAGCACGCGGGACGGGGATACGCAGTATTTT
cdr3_aa: CACSTRDGDTQYF
d_call: NA
clone_size: NA
v_call: TRBV11-3
j_call: TRBJ2-3

cdr3_nt: TGTGCCAGCAGTTACGGGTTCCAAGGGATAGGGTACTACGAGCAGTACTTC
cdr3_aa: CASSYGFQGIGYYEQYF
d_call: NA
clone_size: NA
v_call: TRBV6-5
j_call: TRBJ2-7

cdr3_nt: TGTGTCAGCAGCTTGGGCAAAGCGACCTTCCCTCGAGAGCAGTACTTC
cdr3_aa: CVSSLGKATFPREQYF
d_call: NA
clone_size: NA
v_call: TRBV11-2
j_call: TRBJ2-7

cdr3_nt: TGTGCCAGCAGCATTAGCGGGAGGGCCGGCACAGATACGCAGTATTTT
cdr3_aa: CASSISGRAGTDTQYF
d_call: TRBD2
clone_size: many
v_call: TRBV5-5
j_call: TRBJ2-3

cdr3_nt: TGTACCCGCAGTTACTCGGTCAATGAGCAGTTCTTC
cdr3_aa: CTRSYSVNEQFF
d_call: NA
clone_size: NA
v_call: TRBV6-6
j_call: TRBJ2-1

cdr3_nt: TGTGCCAGCAGCCTAAGGGGCGAAAAACTGTTTTTT
cdr3_aa: CASSLRGEKLFF
d_call: NA
clone_size: few
v_call: TRBV28
j_call: TRBJ1-4

cdr3_nt: TGTACCAGCAGCTCCCGGGGACTAGGTGGGAACATTCAGTACTTC
cdr3_aa: CTSSSRGLGGNIQYF
d_call: TRBD2
clone_size: NA
v_call: TRBV6-6
j_call: TRBJ2-4

cdr3_nt: TGTGCCAGCAGCTATGGACGGTCGAACACCGGGGAGTTGTTTTTT
cdr3_aa: CASSYGRSNTGELFF
d_call: NA
clone_size: once
v_call: TRBV5-5
j_call: TRBJ2-2

cdr3_nt: TGCGCGAGCGGTGATTGGACAGGGGGCCTCGTTGGCTACACCTTC
cdr3_aa: CASGDWTGGLVGYTF
d_call: TRBD1
clone_size: once
v_call: TRBV10-2
j_call: TRBJ1-2

cdr3_nt: TGTACCAGTACCGTGGGGGACTCCCAAGAGACCCAGTACTTC
cdr3_aa: CTSTVGDSQETQYF
d_call: NA
clone_size: NA
v_call: TRBV12-3/TRBV12-4
j_call: TRBJ2-5

cdr3_nt: TGTGCCAGCAGAAGAATGGGGGGGGCGCTTGGCTATGGCTACACCTTC
cdr3_aa: CASRRMGGALGYGYTF
d_call: NA
clone_size: NA
v_call: TRBV7-9
j_call: TRBJ1-2

cdr3_nt: TGTGACGGCTCATCAGGGGGGAGTTTCCACAATGAGCAGTTCTTC
cdr3_aa: CDGSSGGSFHNEQFF
d_call: NA
clone_size: once
v_call: TRBV6-1
j_call: TRBJ2-1

cdr3_nt: TGTGCCAGCAGCTTAAGTATTCCTGGCTCCTACAAGCAGTACTTC
cdr3_aa: CASSLSIPGSYKQYF
d_call: NA
clone_size: NA
v_call: TRBV11-2
j_call: TRBJ2-7

cdr3_nt: TGTGCCAGCACCTCGAGGGGGGCATTGTACCAAGAGACCCAGTACTTC
cdr3_aa: CASTSRGALYQETQYF
d_call: NA
clone_size: many
v_call: TRBV28
j_call: TRBJ2-5